This T cell receptor (beta chain) comes out of a study of Ad26.COV2.S vaccination and SARS-CoV-2 variants. Treatment of the sample: 15 to 20 received Ad26.COV2.S at low or high dose, single or two shots; 5 received placebo; per-sample allocation not given. Vaccine and placebo recipients were sampled on day 63 after the first injection. A Boston adult aged 18-55 years was the donor. The vaccine antigen was prefusion-stabilized Wuhan SARS-CoV-2 spike. The assay was immunoSEQ multiplex PCR, and TCRdb's table has in-frame clones only and misses some. This sample has about 350,000 clones, with about 88% found just once. This CDR3 comprises 15 residues. Germline V gene data show CDR1 as SGDLS and CDR2 as YYNGEE. Trimming left V 3 bases short and J 9 bases short, with 19 bases between.

This chain joins TRBV9 and TRBJ2-1; D tentatively reads TRBD1 or TRBD2 (5 bases each). This clonotype originated in a person between 18 and 65 years old who received the Ad26.COV2.S COVID-19 vaccine or a placebo. Specimen: peripheral blood, collected in a trial of Ad26.COV2.S vaccine versus placebo. CDR3 bases: TGTGCCAGCAGCGCCCCGGGGTACAGGAGATGTGAGCAGTTCTTC. The encoded protein is CASSAPGYRRCEQFF.